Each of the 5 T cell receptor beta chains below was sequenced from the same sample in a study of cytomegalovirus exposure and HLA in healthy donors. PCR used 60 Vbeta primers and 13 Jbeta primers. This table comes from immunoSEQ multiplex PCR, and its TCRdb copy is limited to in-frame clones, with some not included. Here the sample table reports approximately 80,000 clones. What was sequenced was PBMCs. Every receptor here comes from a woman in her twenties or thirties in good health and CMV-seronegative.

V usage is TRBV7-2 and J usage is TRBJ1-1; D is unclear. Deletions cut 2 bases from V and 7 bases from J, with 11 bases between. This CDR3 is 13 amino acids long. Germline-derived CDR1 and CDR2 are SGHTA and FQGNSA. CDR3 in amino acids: CASSLSGAGEAFF. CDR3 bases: TGTGCCAGCAGCTTAAGTGGTGCGGGTGAAGCTTTCTTT.

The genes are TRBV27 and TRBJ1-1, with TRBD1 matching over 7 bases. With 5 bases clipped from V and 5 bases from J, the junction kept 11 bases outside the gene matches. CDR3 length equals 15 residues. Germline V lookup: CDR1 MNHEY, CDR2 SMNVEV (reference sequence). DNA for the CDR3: TGTGCCAGCAGTCCGGTTCCAGGGACAGTTACTGAAGCTTTCTTT. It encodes CASSPVPGTVTEAFF.

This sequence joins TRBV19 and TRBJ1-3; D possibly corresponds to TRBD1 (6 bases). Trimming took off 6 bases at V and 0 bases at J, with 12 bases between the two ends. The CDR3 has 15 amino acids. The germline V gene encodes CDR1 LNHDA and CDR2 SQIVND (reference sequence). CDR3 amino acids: CASRIDRSSGNTIYF. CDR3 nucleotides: TGTGCCAGTAGGATTGACAGGAGCTCTGGAAACACCATATATTTT.

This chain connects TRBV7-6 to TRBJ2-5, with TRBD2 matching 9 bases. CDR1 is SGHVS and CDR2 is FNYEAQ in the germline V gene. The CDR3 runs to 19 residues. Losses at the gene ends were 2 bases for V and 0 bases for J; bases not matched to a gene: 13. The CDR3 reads CASSLRAALAGRYQETQYF. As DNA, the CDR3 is TGTGCCAGCAGCTTACGGGCCGCGCTAGCGGGAAGGTACCAAGAGACCCAGTACTTC.

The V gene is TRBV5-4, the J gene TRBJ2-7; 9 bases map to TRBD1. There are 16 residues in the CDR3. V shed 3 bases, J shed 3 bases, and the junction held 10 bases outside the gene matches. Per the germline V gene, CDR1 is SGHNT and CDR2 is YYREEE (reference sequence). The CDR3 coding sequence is TGTGCCAGCAGCTCTCCGAAGGGACAGGGAGTCTACGAGCAGTACTTC. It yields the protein CASSSPKGQGVYEQYF.